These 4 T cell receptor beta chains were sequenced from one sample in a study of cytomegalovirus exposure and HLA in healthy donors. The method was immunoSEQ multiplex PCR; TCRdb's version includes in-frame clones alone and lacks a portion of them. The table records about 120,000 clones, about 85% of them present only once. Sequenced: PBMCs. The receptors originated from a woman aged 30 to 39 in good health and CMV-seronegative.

The CDR3 sequence: CAWGTGGYNEQFF. The CDR3 coding sequence is TGTGCCTGGGGGACAGGGGGCTACAATGAGCAGTTCTTC. The chain uses TRBV30 and TRBJ2-1; TRBD1 aligns across 11 bases. Germline assignment: CDR1 GTSNPN and CDR2 SVGIG (reference sequence). This CDR3 is 13 amino acids long. V lost 5 bases and J lost 3; bases outside the gene matches: 0.

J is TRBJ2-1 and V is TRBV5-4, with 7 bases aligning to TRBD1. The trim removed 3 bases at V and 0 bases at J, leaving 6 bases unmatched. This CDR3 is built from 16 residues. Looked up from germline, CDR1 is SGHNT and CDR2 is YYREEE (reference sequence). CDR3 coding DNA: TGTGCCAGCAGCTCCCCGACAGGGAACTCCTACAATGAGCAGTTCTTC. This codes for CASSSPTGNSYNEQFF.

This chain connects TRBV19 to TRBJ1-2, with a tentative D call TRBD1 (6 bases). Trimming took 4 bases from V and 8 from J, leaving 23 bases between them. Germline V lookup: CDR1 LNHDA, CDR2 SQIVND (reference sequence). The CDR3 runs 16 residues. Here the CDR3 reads CASSTKSGTTMGGYTF. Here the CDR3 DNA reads TGTGCCAGTAGTACGAAATCCGGGACAACAATGGGGGGCTACACCTTC.

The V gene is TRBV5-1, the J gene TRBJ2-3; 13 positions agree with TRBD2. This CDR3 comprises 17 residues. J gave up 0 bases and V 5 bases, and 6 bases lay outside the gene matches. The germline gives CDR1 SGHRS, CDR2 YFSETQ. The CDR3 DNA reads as TGCGCCAGCAGTCCGACTAGCGGGGGGATTAGCACAGATACGCAGTATTTT. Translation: CASSPTSGGISTDTQYF.